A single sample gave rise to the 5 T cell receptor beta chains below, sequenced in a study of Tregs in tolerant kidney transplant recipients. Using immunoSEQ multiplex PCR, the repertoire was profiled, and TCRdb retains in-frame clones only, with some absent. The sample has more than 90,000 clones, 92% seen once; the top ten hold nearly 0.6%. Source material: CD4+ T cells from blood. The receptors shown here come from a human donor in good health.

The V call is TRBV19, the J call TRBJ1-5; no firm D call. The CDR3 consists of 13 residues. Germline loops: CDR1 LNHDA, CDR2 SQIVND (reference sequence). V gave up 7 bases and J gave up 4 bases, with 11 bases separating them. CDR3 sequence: CASNGKANQPQHF. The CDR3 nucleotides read TGTGCCAGTAATGGGAAAGCTAATCAGCCCCAGCATTTT.

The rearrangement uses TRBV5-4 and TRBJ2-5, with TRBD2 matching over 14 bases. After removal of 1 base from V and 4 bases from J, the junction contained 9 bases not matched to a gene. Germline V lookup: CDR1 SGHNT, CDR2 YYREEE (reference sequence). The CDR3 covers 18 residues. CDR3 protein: CASSLRGQGLAGGETQYF. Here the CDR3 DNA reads TGTGCCAGCAGCTTGAGGGGACAAGGACTAGCGGGAGGAGAGACCCAGTACTTC.

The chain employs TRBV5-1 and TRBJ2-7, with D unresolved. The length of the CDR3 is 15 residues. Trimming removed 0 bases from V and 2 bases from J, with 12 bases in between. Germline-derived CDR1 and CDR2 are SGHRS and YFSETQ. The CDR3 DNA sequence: TGCGCCAGCAGCTTGGGGGCCGATAGTCCCTACGAGCAGTACTTC. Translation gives CASSLGADSPYEQYF.

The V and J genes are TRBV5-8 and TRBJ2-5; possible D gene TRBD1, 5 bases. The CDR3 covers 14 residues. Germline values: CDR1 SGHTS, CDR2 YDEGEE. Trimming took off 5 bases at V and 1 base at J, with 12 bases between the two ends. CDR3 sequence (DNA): TGTGCCAGCAGGTACCGCACAGGCCAAGAGACCCAGTACTTC. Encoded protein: CASRYRTGQETQYF.

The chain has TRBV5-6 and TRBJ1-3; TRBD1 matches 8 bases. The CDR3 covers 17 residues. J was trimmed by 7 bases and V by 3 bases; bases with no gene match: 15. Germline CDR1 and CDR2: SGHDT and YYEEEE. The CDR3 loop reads CASSSPGTGGAGNTIYF. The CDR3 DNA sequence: TGTGCCAGCAGCTCCCCCGGGACAGGCGGCGCCGGGAACACCATATATTTT.